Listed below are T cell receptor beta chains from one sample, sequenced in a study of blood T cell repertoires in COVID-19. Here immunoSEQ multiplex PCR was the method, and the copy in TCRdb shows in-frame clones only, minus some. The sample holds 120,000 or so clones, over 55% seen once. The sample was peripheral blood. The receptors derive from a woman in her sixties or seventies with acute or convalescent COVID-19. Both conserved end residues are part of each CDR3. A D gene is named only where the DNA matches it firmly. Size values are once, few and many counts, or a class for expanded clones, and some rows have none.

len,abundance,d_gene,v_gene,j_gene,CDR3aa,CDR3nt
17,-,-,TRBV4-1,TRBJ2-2,CASSQDPHSVFTGELFF,TGCGCCAGCAGCCAAGATCCTCACAGTGTATTCACCGGGGAGCTGTTTTTT
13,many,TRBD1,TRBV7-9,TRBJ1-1,CASSRQGPSEAFF,TGTGCCAGCAGCCGACAGGGGCCTTCTGAAGCTTTCTTT
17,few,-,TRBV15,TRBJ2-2,CATSRDLAGADAGELFF,TGTGCCACCAGCAGAGATTTGGCAGGGGCGGACGCCGGGGAGCTGTTTTTT
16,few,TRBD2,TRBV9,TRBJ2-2,CASRGGLAGNTGELFF,TGTGCCAGCAGAGGAGGACTAGCGGGAAACACCGGGGAGCTGTTTTTT
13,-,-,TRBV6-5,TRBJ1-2,CASSPFIDAGYTF,TGTGCCAGCAGCCCCTTTATTGATGCGGGCTACACCTTC
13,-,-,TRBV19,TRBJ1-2,CASSGGRGYGYTF,TGTGCCAGTAGCGGAGGGCGAGGCTATGGCTACACCTTC
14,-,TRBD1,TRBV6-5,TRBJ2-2,CASRRDSNTGELFF,TGTGCCAGCAGACGGGACAGCAACACCGGGGAGCTGTTTTTT
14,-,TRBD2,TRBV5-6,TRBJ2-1,CASSLGLAGNEQFF,TGTGCCAGCAGTCTGGGGCTAGCGGGTAATGAGCAGTTCTTC
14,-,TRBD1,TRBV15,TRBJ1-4,CATRSGTDDEKLFF,TGTGCCACCAGATCAGGGACAGATGATGAAAAACTGTTTTTT
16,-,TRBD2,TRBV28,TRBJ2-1,CASSLDGLAGYNEQFF,TGTGCCAGCAGTTTAGACGGACTAGCGGGATACAATGAGCAGTTCTTC
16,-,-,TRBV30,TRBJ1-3,CAWSVRGQLSGNTIYF,TGTGCCTGGAGTGTACGCGGACAGCTCTCTGGAAACACCATATATTTT
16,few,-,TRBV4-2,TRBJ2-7,CASSQAGAGEKDEQYF,TGTGCCAGCAGCCAAGCCGGGGCAGGGGAGAAGGACGAGCAGTACTTC
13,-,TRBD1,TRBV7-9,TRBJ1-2,CASQGDSVYGYTF,TGTGCCAGCCAAGGGGACAGCGTTTATGGCTACACCTTC
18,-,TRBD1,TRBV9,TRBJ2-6,CASSGFRDSRSGANVLTF,TGTGCCAGCAGCGGATTCCGGGACAGCCGTTCTGGGGCCAACGTCCTGACTTTC
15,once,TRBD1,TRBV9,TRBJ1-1,CASSAVDRGAAEAFF,TGTGCCAGCAGCGCCGTCGACAGGGGAGCCGCTGAAGCTTTCTTT
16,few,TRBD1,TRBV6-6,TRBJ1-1,CASSRWTGALNTEAFF,TGTGCCAGCAGTCGATGGACAGGGGCGTTGAACACTGAAGCTTTCTTT
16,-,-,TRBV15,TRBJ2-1,CATSRDTRQAYNEQFF,TGTGCCACCAGCAGAGATACCAGACAAGCCTACAATGAGCAGTTCTTC
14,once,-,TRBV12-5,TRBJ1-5,CASGLGGPNQPQHF,TGTGCTAGTGGTTTGGGGGGGCCCAATCAGCCCCAGCATTTT
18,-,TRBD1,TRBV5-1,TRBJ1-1,CASSLRRGLGQGTGEAFF,TGCGCCAGCAGCTTGAGGAGGGGTCTGGGACAGGGAACTGGTGAAGCTTTCTTT
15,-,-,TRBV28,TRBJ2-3,CASSLGQGGTDTQYF,TGTGCCAGCAGTTTGGGGCAGGGGGGAACAGATACGCAGTATTTT
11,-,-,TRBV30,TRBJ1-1,CAWSYNTEAFF,TGTGCCTGGAGTTACAATACGGAGGCTTTCTTT
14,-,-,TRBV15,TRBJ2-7,CATSGRQDSYEQYF,TGTGCCACCAGCGGCCGACAGGACTCCTACGAGCAGTACTTC
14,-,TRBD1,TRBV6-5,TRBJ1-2,CASSYSRQGNGYTF,TGTGCCAGCAGTTACTCGAGACAGGGGAACGGCTACACCTTC
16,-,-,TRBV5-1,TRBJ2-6,CASSLAPGSGANVLTF,TGCGCCAGCAGCTTGGCCCCAGGGTCTGGGGCCAACGTCCTGACTTTC
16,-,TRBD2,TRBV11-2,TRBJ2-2,CASSFGSGRVGGELFF,TGTGCCAGCAGCTTCGGTAGCGGGAGAGTCGGCGGGGAGCTGTTTTTT
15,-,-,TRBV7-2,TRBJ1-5,CASSLAGGGAMPQHF,TGTGCCAGCAGCTTAGCGGGGGGGGGCGCAATGCCCCAGCATTTT
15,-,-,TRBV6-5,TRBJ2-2,CASSPLAGNTGELFF,TGTGCCAGCAGCCCACTGGCGGGAAACACCGGGGAGCTGTTTTTT
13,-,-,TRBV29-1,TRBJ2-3,CSVATLNTDTQYF,TGCAGCGTTGCCACTCTTAACACAGATACGCAGTATTTT
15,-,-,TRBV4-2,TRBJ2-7,CASSAAPEATYEQYF,TGTGCCAGCAGTGCCGCCCCGGAGGCAACCTACGAGCAGTACTTC
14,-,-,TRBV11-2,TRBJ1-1,CASSFRQDKTEAFF,TGTGCCAGCAGCTTCCGACAGGATAAAACTGAAGCTTTCTTT
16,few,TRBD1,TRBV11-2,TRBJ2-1,CASSLGGQGFYNEQFF,TGTGCCAGCAGCTTAGGTGGACAGGGGTTCTACAATGAGCAGTTCTTC
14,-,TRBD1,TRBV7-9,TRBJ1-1,CASSRQGLYTEAFF,TGTGCCAGCAGCAGACAGGGGTTGTACACTGAAGCTTTCTTT
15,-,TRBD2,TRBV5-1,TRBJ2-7,CASSLTASGPYEQYF,TGCGCCAGCAGCTTGACGGCTAGCGGGCCCTACGAGCAGTACTTC
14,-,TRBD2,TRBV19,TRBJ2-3,CASSKRLAGDTQYF,TGTGCCAGTAGTAAGAGACTAGCGGGAGATACGCAGTATTTT
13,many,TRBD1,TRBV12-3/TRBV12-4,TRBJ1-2,CASSPDRARGYTF,TGTGCCAGCAGTCCCGACAGGGCCAGAGGCTACACCTTC
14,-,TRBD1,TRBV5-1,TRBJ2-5,CASSPWTGQETQYF,TGCGCCAGCAGCCCCTGGACAGGGCAAGAGACCCAGTACTTC
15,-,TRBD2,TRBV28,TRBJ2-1,CASSTSGRLYNEQFF,TGTGCCAGCAGTACTAGCGGGAGGCTCTACAATGAGCAGTTCTTC
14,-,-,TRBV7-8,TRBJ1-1,CASSLYLLNTEAFF,TGTGCCAGCAGCTTGTATCTTCTGAACACTGAAGCTTTCTTT
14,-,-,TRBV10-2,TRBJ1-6,CASSLLSQGRGLHF,TGCGCCAGCAGTCTATTGAGTCAGGGTAGGGGTCTCCACTTT
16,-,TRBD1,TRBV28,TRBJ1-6,CASSSSGGSYNSPLHF,TGTGCCAGCAGTTCTTCAGGGGGCTCCTATAATTCACCCCTCCACTTT
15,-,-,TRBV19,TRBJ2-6,CASQPLAGGANVLTF,TGTGCCAGTCAACCTCTGGCAGGGGGGGCCAACGTCCTGACTTTC
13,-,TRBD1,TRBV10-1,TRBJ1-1,CASRAGTGTEAFF,TGCGCCAGCAGGGCCGGGACAGGAACTGAAGCTTTCTTT
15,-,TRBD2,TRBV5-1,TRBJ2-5,CASSLSGGAQETQYF,TGCGCCAGCAGCTTGAGCGGGGGGGCGCAAGAGACCCAGTACTTC
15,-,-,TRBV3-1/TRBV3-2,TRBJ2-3,CASSQGAGASDTQYF,TGTGCCAGCAGCCAAGGGGCAGGGGCCTCCGATACGCAGTATTTT
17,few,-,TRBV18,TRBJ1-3,CASSPPMTSSSGNTIYF,TGTGCCAGCTCACCACCGATGACATCGAGCTCTGGAAACACCATATATTTT
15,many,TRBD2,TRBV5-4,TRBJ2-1,CASSPGLAGRGEQFF,TGTGCCAGCAGCCCGGGACTAGCGGGCCGGGGCGAGCAGTTCTTC
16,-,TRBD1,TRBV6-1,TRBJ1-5,CASSATGTVSNQPQHF,TGTGCCAGCAGTGCTACCGGGACAGTTAGCAATCAGCCCCAGCATTTT
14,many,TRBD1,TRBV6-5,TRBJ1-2,CASGKTGVEYGYTF,TGTGCCAGCGGAAAGACAGGGGTAGAGTATGGCTACACCTTC
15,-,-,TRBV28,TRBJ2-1,CASLSALMGGNEQFF,TGTGCCAGCCTTTCGGCTCTTATGGGGGGCAATGAGCAGTTCTTC
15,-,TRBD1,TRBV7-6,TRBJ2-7,CASSPTDRVVDEQYF,TGTGCCAGCAGCCCCACGGACAGGGTTGTCGACGAGCAGTACTTC